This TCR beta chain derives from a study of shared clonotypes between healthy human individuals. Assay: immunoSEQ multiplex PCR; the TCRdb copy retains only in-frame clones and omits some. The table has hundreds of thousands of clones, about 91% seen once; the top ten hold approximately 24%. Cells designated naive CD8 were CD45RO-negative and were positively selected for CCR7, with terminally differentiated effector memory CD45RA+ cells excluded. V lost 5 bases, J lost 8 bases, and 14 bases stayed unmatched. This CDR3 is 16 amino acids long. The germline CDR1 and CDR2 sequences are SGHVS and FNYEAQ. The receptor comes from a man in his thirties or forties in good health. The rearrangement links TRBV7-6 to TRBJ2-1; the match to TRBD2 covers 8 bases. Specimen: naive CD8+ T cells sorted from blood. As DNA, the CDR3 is TGTGCCAGCAGCCCCTTAGCGGGGACCCTTTCCCATGAGCAGTTCTTC. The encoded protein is CASSPLAGTLSHEQFF.